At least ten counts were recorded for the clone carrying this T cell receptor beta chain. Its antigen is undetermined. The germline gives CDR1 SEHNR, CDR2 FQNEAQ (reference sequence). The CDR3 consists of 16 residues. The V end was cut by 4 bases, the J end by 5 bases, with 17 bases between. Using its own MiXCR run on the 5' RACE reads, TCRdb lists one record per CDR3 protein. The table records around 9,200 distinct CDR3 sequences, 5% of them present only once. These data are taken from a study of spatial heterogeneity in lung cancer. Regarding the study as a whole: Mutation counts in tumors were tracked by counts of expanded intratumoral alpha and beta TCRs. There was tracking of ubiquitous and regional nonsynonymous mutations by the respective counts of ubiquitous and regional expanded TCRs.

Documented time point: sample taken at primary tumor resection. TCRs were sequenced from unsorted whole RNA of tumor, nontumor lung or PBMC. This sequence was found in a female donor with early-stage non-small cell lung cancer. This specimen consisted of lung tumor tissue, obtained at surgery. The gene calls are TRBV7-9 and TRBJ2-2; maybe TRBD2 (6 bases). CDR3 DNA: TGTGCCAGCAGCTCACCGGGACCGGAGGGAACCGGGGAGCTGTTTTTT. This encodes CASSSPGPEGTGELFF. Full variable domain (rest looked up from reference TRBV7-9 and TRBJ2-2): DTGVSQNPRHKITKRGQNVTFRCDPISEHNRLYWYRQTLGQGPEFLTYFQNEAQLEKSRLLSDRFSAERPKGSFSTLEIQRTEQGDSAMYLCASSSPGPEGTGELFFGEGSRLTVL.